This T cell receptor (beta chain) was retrieved from a study of tumor-infiltrating lymphocytes in primary liver carcinoma (dated by TCRdb to between 2016 and 2019). Regarding the study in general: The five patients, three men and two women aged 30 to 69 years, had hepatocellular carcinoma (four) or combined HCC and intrahepatic cholangiocarcinoma (one). The five patients had tumors staged T1-T3 N0M0, with maximum diameters ranging from about 4.2 to 11 cm. Each sample produced roughly 3.5 to 7.13 million productive TCRbeta reads, and read depth showed no significant difference between tissue types. Across five regions of each liver tumor, along with adjacent normal tissue and blood, the study brought together TCRbeta repertoire sequencing, expression microarrays and whole-exome sequencing. A total of 35 or so specimens from 5 patients, comprising 25 or so tumor regions, 5 adjacent noncancerous liver tissues and 5 peripheral blood samples, were covered by TCRbeta repertoire sequencing. Agilent mRNA microarray profiling was performed on the roughly 24 tumor region samples to relate TCRbeta repertoire diversity to the local molecular phenotype. High reproducibility was observed for the technical replicate repertoires, with mean shared-clone rates approximately 0.92 and correlation coefficients above 0.95. What the study reported, not specific to this receptor: With just four to six patients in the study, the authors point out that the findings should be validated in a larger study. Since the samples were bulk and unsorted, there was no way to compare CD4+ and CD8+ T cell repertoires. Only the TCR beta chain was sequenced, which likely underestimates true repertoire diversity because unpaired alpha chains were not captured. Only roughly 7.5-24% of top clones appeared in all five regions of a tumor, which suggests that tumor-infiltrating T cells are spatially heterogeneous. Compared with blood, tumors had a significantly larger share of the repertoire taken up by the top 250 clones (p = 0.039). Consistent with antigen-driven expansion, pairs of tumor regions showed higher repertoire overlap (mean about 36%) than either tumor-adjacent pairs (around 17%) or tumor-blood pairs (roughly 15%).

Total RNA and DNA were co-extracted without cell sorting from approximately 20-30 mg of bulk tissue using the AllPrep DNA/RNA mini kit. A few patients with histopathologically diagnosed primary liver carcinoma underwent surgical resection in China between late 2015 and March 2016. Patients had chronic HBV infection and were treatment-naive at sampling. Each tumor was sampled at five spatially separated regions: the superior, inferior, left-lateral and right-lateral poles and the tumor centre. Histology showed that every tumor sample contained more than 80% viable tumor cells. Pieces of fresh tumor and adjacent tissue were cut in half, with one half kept in RNAlater at -80 degrees C and the other half sent for histology. A constant-region primer and ProtoScript II reverse transcriptase were used to reverse-transcribe TCRbeta-specific cDNA from approximately 550 ng total RNA. Three nested multiplex PCR rounds, following a slightly modified ARM-PCR procedure, were used to build the TCRbeta libraries. The first two PCR rounds used multiplex TRBV1-TRBV30 forward primers with a Cbeta reverse primer, each for about 10 cycles. Sample barcodes and Illumina adapters were added in a final 25-cycle PCR using Deep VentR polymerase. Amplicons of 200-500 bp were gel-purified with a QIAquick gel extraction kit before sequencing. TCRbeta amplicons were sequenced on an Illumina HiSeq 2500 with 250-bp paired-end reads. The study's processing was this. Quality trimming of reads was performed with Trimmomatic v0.33, and paired reads were merged with FLASH v1.2.11 so that full CDR3 sequences could be recovered. MiGEC v1.2.1b assigned V, D and J germline segments to the rearranged TCRbeta sequences. Clonotype statistics and Shannon-Wiener diversity indices were computed with VDJtools v1.0.0. Except for diversity analysis, only the 250 most abundant clonotypes of each sample were used in subsequent analyses to reduce sampling bias. Through fastp at Q25 and MiXCR, TCRdb rebuilt clones from the public reads, retaining in-frame beta chains. Every distinct CDR3 protein forms one entry, paired with its most common genes and DNA. The V and J calls were determined by TCRdb, not by the authors. Here the sample has approximately 110,000 distinct CDR3 sequences; 55% to 75% occur a single time. The top ten clonotypes cover 8.4% of the sample.

V is pared back by 5 bases and J by 4 bases, with 9 bases lying between the germline termini. The CDR3 holds 12 amino acids from the cysteine to the phenylalanine. Only the CDR3 portion is preserved as DNA: 36 bases, with reading frame beginning at the first base. The germline V gene sets CDR1 to SQVTM and CDR2 to ANQGSEA. A few counts support this clonotype. Its antigen is still unknown. Nothing much larger sits one base from this clone, and base qualities are not available. Sequencing was done on a sample of liver tumor tissue from sampling region 3. In light of the paper, this sample's cell subset or site label describes: tumor region T3, left-lateral pole. The source is a woman aged 55-69 years with primary liver carcinoma and hepatitis B virus infection. The sequence joins TRBV29-1 to TRBJ2-1; the D gene remains uncertain. The sequence in DNA is TGCAGCGTTACTATCGGGTACAATGAGCAGTTCTTC. The encoded protein is CSVTIGYNEQFF.